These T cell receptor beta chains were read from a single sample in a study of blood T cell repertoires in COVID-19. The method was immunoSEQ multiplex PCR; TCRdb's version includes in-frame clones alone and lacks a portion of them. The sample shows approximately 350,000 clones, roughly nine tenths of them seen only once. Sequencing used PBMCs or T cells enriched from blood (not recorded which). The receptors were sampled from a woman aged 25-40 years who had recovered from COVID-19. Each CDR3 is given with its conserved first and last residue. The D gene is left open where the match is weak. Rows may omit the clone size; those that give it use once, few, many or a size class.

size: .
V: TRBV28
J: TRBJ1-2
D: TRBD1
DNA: TGTGCCAGCAGTCTAGATCTACAGGGGGCGAACGGCTACACCTTC
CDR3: CASSLDLQGANGYTF

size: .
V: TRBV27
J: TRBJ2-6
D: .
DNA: TGTGCCAGCACCACAGGGATCTCTGGGGCCAACGTCCTGACTTTC
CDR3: CASTTGISGANVLTF

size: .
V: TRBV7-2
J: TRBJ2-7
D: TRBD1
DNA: TGTGCCAGCAGCTCGATCCGGGACAGGGGTGGCGAGCAGTACTTC
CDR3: CASSSIRDRGGEQYF

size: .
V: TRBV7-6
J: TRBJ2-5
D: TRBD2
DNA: TGTGCCAGCAGCCCTTTAGCGGGCTCGGTGGGGGAGACCCAGTACTTC
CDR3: CASSPLAGSVGETQYF

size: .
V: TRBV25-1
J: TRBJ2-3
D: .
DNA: TGTGCCAGCAGTGTGCAGTTCACAGATACGCAGTATTTT
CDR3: CASSVQFTDTQYF

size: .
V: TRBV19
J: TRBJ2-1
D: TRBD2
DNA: TGTGCCAGTAGTATCGGGTGGCTAGCGGGAGGTAACGAGCAGTTCTTC
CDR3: CASSIGWLAGGNEQFF

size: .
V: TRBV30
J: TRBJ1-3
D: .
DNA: TGTGCCTGGGGTAAATCAGGGGAATCTGGAAACACCATATATTTT
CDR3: CAWGKSGESGNTIYF

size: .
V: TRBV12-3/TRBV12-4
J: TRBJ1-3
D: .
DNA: TGTGCCAGCTTAGCCCTGCTTGGAAACACCATATATTTT
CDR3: CASLALLGNTIYF

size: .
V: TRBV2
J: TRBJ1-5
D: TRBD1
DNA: TGTGCCAGCACCCTGGACAGGGGATGGCCCCAGCATTTT
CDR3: CASTLDRGWPQHF

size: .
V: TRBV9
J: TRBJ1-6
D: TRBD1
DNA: TGTGCCAGCAGCGTGGGAGGACAGGGGGTTTATTCACCCCTCCACTTT
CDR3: CASSVGGQGVYSPLHF

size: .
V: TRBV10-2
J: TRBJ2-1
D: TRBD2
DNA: TGCGCCAGCAGTCTAGCGGAACCCTACAATGAGCAGTTCTTC
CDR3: CASSLAEPYNEQFF

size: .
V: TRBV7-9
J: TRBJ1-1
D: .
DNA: TGTGCCAGCAGCTTAAGCCAGGGATGGGCTGAAGCTTTCTTT
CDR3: CASSLSQGWAEAFF

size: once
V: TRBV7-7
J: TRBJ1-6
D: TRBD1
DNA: TGTGCTAGCAGCTTAGCCGGGACAGGGTTGTCACCCCTCCACTTT
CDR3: CASSLAGTGLSPLHF

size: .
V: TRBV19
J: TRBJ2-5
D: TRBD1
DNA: TGTGCCAGCAACGACAGGGCAGGGGAGACCCAGTACTTC
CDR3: CASNDRAGETQYF

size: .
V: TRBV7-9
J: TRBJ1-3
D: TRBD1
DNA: TGTGCCAGCAGGTCGACAGGGTCGGGAAACACCATATATTTT
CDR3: CASRSTGSGNTIYF

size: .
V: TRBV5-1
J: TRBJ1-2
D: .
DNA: TGCGCCAGCAGCTTGAGTGACACTGGCTACACCTTC
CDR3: CASSLSDTGYTF

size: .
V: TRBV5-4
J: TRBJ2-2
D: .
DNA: TGTGCCAGCAGCTCCCCCCCCGGGGCAGGGGGGTTCACCGGGGAGCTGTTTTTT
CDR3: CASSSPPGAGGFTGELFF

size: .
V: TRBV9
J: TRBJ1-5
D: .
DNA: TGTGCCAGCAGCGTAGGGACAATCAATCAGCCCCAGCATTTT
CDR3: CASSVGTINQPQHF

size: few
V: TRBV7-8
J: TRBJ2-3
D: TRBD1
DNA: TGTGCCAGCAGTATAATCACAGGGGGCCTTACAGATACGCAGTATTTT
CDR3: CASSIITGGLTDTQYF

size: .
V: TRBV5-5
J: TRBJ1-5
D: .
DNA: TGTGCCAGCAGCTTGTACGGTCAAGATCAGCCCCAGCATTTT
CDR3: CASSLYGQDQPQHF

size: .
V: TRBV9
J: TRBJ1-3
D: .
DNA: TGTGCCAGCAGCGTAGAGTCAGTAACTGGAAACACCATATATTTT
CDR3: CASSVESVTGNTIYF

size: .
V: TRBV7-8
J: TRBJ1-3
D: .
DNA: TGTGCCAGCAGCTTAGGCCGGGGAGGGCTGGCTGGAAACACCATATATTTT
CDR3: CASSLGRGGLAGNTIYF

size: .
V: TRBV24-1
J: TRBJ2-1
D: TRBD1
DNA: TGTGCCACCAGTGATACGAAGACAGGGGGCGATGAGCAGTTCTTC
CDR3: CATSDTKTGGDEQFF

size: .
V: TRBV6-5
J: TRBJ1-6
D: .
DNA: TGTGCCAGCAGAGACAGTTATAATTCACCCCTCCACTTT
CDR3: CASRDSYNSPLHF

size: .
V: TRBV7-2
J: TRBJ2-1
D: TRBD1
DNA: TGTGCCAGCATCCTGACCCGGACAGGGCGGAATGAGCAGTTCTTC
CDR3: CASILTRTGRNEQFF

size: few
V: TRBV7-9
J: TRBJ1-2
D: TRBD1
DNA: TGTGCCAGCAGCCCAGACAGGGTGGGCGGCTACACCTTC
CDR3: CASSPDRVGGYTF

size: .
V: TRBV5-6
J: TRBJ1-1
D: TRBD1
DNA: TGTGCCAGCAGCTGGGACAGGGAGAAAGCTTTCTTT
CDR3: CASSWDREKAFF

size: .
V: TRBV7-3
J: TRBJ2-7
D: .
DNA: TGTGCCAGCAGCTTAATGGGCAGGCTGGACGAGCAGTACTTC
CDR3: CASSLMGRLDEQYF

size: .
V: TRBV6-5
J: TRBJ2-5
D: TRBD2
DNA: TGTGCCAGCAGGCAACTAGCGGCCGGGGAAGAGACCCAGTACTTC
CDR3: CASRQLAAGEETQYF

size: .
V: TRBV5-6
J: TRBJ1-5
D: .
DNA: TGTGCCAGCAGCTTGCGAGAACTGGGCAATCAGCCCCAGCATTTT
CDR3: CASSLRELGNQPQHF

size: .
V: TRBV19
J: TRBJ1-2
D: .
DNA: TGTGCCAGTAGAGTCGCCCCCCGGGTCGGGTCACTTGGCTACACCTTC
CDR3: CASRVAPRVGSLGYTF

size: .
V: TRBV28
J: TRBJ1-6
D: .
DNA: TGTGCCAGCAAGGAGGTCCTGAATTCACCCCTCCACTTT
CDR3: CASKEVLNSPLHF

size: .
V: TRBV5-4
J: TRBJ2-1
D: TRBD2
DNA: TGTGCCAGCAGCTTGGGGTTCCCGCTAGCGGGATACAATGAGCAGTTCTTC
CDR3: CASSLGFPLAGYNEQFF

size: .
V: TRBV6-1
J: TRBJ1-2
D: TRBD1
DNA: TGTGCCAGCAGTGAATGGGACAGGGGGCGCCACTATGGCTACACCTTC
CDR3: CASSEWDRGRHYGYTF

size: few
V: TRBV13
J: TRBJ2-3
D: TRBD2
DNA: TGTGCCAGCAGCCCGCGGGGGGGCGGCACAGATACGCAGTATTTT
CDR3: CASSPRGGGTDTQYF

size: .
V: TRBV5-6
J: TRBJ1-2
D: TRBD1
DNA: TGTGCCAGCAGCCGGGGTGGGACAGGGGATGGCTACACCTTC
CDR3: CASSRGGTGDGYTF

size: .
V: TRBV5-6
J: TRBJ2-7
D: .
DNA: TGTGCCAGCAGCTTCGACGAGCAGTACTTC
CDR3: CASSFDEQYF

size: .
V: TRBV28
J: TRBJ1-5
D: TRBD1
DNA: TGTGCCAGCAGGGACAGGGGGCGCGGGCGCAATCAGCCCCAGCATTTT
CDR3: CASRDRGRGRNQPQHF

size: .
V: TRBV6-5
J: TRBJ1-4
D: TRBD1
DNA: TGTGCCAGCAGCTCGGGACAGGGTTACGAAAAACTGTTTTTT
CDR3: CASSSGQGYEKLFF

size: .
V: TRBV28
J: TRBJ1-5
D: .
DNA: TGTGCCAGCAGTTTTATTGGGGGGACGTTGGGGCCCCAGCATTTT
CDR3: CASSFIGGTLGPQHF

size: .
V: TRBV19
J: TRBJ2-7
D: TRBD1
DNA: TGTGCCAGTAGTATATTGGGACAGGGATACAACGAGCAGTACTTC
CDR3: CASSILGQGYNEQYF

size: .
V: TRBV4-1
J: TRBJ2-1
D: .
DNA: TGCGCCAGCAGCCAAGGTCGGGGGAGTAACTACAATGAGCAGTTCTTC
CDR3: CASSQGRGSNYNEQFF

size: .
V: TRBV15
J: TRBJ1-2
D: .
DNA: TGTGCCACCAGCAGGAACCAGGGTTCACCTGGCTACACCTTC
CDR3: CATSRNQGSPGYTF

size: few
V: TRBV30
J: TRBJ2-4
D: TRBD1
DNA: TGTGCCTGGGGGACAGGGGTGGGAAACATTCAGTACTTC
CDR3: CAWGTGVGNIQYF

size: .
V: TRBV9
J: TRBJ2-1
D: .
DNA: TGTGCCAGCAGCCCGGGGTTTGGCTCCTACAATGAGCAGTTCTTC
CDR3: CASSPGFGSYNEQFF

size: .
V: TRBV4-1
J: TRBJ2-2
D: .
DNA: TGCGCCAGCAGCCATCCCGGAGGGCTAGCAGACACCGGGGAGCTGTTTTTT
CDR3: CASSHPGGLADTGELFF

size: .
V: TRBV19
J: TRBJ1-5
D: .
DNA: TGTGCCAGTAGTGGGTGGGAGGGGTTCAATCAGCCCCAGCATTTT
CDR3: CASSGWEGFNQPQHF

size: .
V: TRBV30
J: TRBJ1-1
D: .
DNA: TGTGCCTGGAGCCGGGGGGAGTTTGAAGCTTTCTTT
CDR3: CAWSRGEFEAFF

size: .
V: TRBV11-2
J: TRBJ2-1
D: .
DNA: TGTGCCAGCAGCTTAGAGCGGGGAAAGTCCTACAATGAGCAGTTCTTC
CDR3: CASSLERGKSYNEQFF

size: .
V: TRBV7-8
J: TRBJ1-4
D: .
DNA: TGTGCCAGCAGCGTAAGGAGGGATGAAAAACTGTTTTTT
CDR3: CASSVRRDEKLFF